The 17 T cell receptor beta chains given below trace back to one sample, sequenced in a study of CD8 T cells in ankylosing spondylitis. Study-wide results and caveats: One TCR beta motif, made up of under ten highly homologous variants, appeared characteristic of ankylosing spondylitis blood.

MiXCR, applied by TCRdb to the 5' RACE reads, yields one record per CDR3 protein. The sample yields more than 500,000 distinct CDR3 sequences, about 5% seen once. No antigen has been identified for these receptors. Specimen: blood, either unsorted or a sorted T cell fraction (not recorded which). The receptors come from a male donor with ankylosing spondylitis.

The J gene is TRBJ1-5, the V gene TRBV30; D ambiguous. The CDR3 spans 13 residues. The germline V and J ends were trimmed by 1 base and 7 bases, with 11 bases remaining between them. CDR1 and CDR2 from the germline V gene are GTSNPN and SVGIG (reference sequence). The CDR3 sequence is CAWSGDSGQPQHF. The DNA for the CDR3 is TGTGCCTGGAGTGGGGATTCTGGGCAGCCCCAGCATTTT.

This clonotype was seen repeatedly, ten times or more. This chain uses TRBV13 with TRBJ2-3; the D call may be TRBD1 or TRBD2 (5 bases each). Germline V gene sequence: CDR1 PRHDT, CDR2 FYEKMQ (reference sequence). The V end was cut by 5 bases, the J end by 6 bases, with 21 bases between. This CDR3 is 16 amino acids long. CDR3 bases: TGTGCCAGCAGCCTTCTGGTAGGCAGGGAGACGGATACGCAGTATTTT. Protein product: CASSLLVGRETDTQYF.

The chain joins TRBV5-1 to TRBJ2-2; D is uncertain. The CDR3 covers 15 residues. V was trimmed by 1 base and J by 3 bases, leaving 10 bases between them. CDR1 SGHRS and CDR2 YFSETQ come from the germline V gene. In DNA, the CDR3 is TGCGCCAGCAGCTTGACGGATCTGGACACCGGGGAGCTGTTTTTT. This sequence encodes CASSLTDLDTGELFF.

This clonotype was picked up many times. V is TRBV15 and J is TRBJ1-2, with D unresolved. CDR3 length: 13 residues. V lost 0 bases and J 6 bases, leaving 8 bases between the germline ends. CDR1 is LNHNV, CDR2 YYDKDF, per germline (reference sequence). The CDR3 loop is CATSRDGPDGYTF. The CDR3 DNA is TGTGCCACCAGCAGAGATGGGCCTGATGGCTACACCTTC.

This clonotype has at least ten counts. The chain is built from TRBV7-9 and TRBJ2-4; 7 bases line up with TRBD2. This CDR3 contains 14 residues. The V and J ends lost 5 bases and 8 bases, in that order; junction bases with no gene match: 9. Germline lookup yields CDR1 SEHNR and CDR2 FQNEAQ (reference sequence). This chain's CDR3 is CASSPAGVWDIQYF. In DNA, the CDR3 is TGTGCCAGCAGCCCGGCGGGAGTCTGGGACATTCAGTACTTC.

This clonotype was detected ten times or more. The gene calls are TRBV20-1 and TRBJ2-5; tentative D call: TRBD1 (5 bases). The V end was cut by 3 bases, the J end by 1 base, with 15 bases between. The CDR3 runs 15 residues. Germline-derived CDR1 and CDR2 are DFQATT and SNEGSKA (reference sequence). CDR3 loop: CSASTPWGVQETQYF. The CDR3 coding sequence is TGCAGTGCTAGTACCCCCTGGGGCGTCCAAGAGACCCAGTACTTC.

The rearrangement joins TRBV20-1 to TRBJ2-3, with 8 bases that match TRBD1. V lost 0 bases and J lost 4; bases outside the gene matches: 12. The length of the CDR3 is 17 residues. Germline values: CDR1 DFQATT, CDR2 SNEGSKA (reference sequence). In DNA form, the CDR3 reads TGCAGTGCTAGAGATAAACGGGGGACAGGCGAAGCAGATACGCAGTATTTT. This sequence encodes CSARDKRGTGEADTQYF.

This clonotype was recorded many times. The germline gene is not matched at one end of the junction; a read error may be the cause. The V and J genes are TRBV6-1 and TRBJ1-5, with 9 bases matching TRBD1. The germline gives CDR1 MNHNS, CDR2 SASEGT. The CDR3 runs to 14 residues. The CDR3 bases are TGTGCCAGCAGAGAAGGGACAGGGATCCAGCCCCAGCATTTT. It is translated as CASREGTGIQPQHF.

This clonotype was recorded only once. A much larger clone sits a single nucleotide away, making a read error possible. The gene calls are TRBV11-1 and TRBJ2-3; D is undetermined. V was cut by 0 bases and J by 2 bases, with 24 bases left in between. The germline V gene has CDR1 SGHAT and CDR2 FQDESV (reference sequence). This CDR3 has 20 residues. CDR3 nucleotides: TGTGCCAGCAGCTTAGCGCGGAGCTTAGGATATCTAGAAGTCACAGATACGCAGTATTTT. Protein product: CASSLARSLGYLEVTDTQYF.

This clonotype occurred many times. V is TRBV4-3 and J is TRBJ2-3; tentative D call: TRBD1 (6 bases). With 4 bases removed from V and 2 bases from J, the gap between germline ends came to 19 bases. CDR1 and CDR2 (germline): LGHNA, YSLEER. CDR3 length: 17 residues. CDR3 protein: CASSPRLGGYTTDTQYF. The CDR3 region has the DNA TGCGCCAGCAGCCCAAGGTTAGGGGGTTATACCACAGATACGCAGTATTTT.

This clonotype was detected many times. The gene calls are TRBV5-8 and TRBJ2-1, with D possibly matching TRBD2 (6 bases). Per the germline V gene, CDR1 is SGHTS and CDR2 is YDEGEE. V was shortened by 4 bases and J by 0 bases, with 11 bases between the two germline ends. There are 15 residues in the CDR3. DNA for the CDR3: TGTGCCAGCAGCCCCCGGGGGTTCTCCTACAATGAGCAGTTCTTC. Its protein product is CASSPRGFSYNEQFF.

This clonotype was seen repeatedly, ten times or more. The chain couples TRBV5-1 to TRBJ1-1, with a possible D match to TRBD1 (6 bases). CDR1 and CDR2 (germline): SGHRS, YFSETQ. CDR3 length: 17 amino acids. The V end lost 0 bases, the J end lost 0 bases, and 15 bases lay between the germline ends. The CDR3 region is CASSLGAGANLNTEAFF. In DNA, the CDR3 is TGCGCCAGCAGCTTGGGAGCAGGGGCGAATTTGAACACTGAAGCTTTCTTT.

This clonotype has ten or more counts. DNA of the CDR3: TGCAGTGCTAGTCCGGGCCGCGGGTGGGAAAAACTGTTTTTT. This codes for CSASPGRGWEKLFF. The rearrangement joins TRBV20-1 to TRBJ1-4; D not certain. The CDR3 is 14 residues long. V dropped 3 bases and J dropped 8 bases, with 16 bases sitting between them. Germline CDR1 is DFQATT and CDR2 is SNEGSKA (reference sequence).

The chain carries TRBV6-2 or TRBV6-3 and TRBJ2-7, with D uncertain. The germline V gene encodes CDR1 MNHEY and CDR2 SVGEGT. Trimming removed 4 bases at V and 3 bases at J, with 13 bases between. CDR3 length equals 14 residues. DNA for the CDR3: TGTGCCAGCAGTTCCCAGAGACGGATCTACGAGCAGTACTTC. Its protein is CASSSQRRIYEQYF.

This chain links TRBV7-2 with TRBJ2-3; D is unresolved. This CDR3 has 13 amino acids. The V gene lost 5 bases and the J gene lost 5 bases, with 11 bases spanning the gap. The V gene's germline CDR1 is SGHTA and CDR2 FQGNSA. The CDR3 bases are TGTGCCAGCAGCCGTTTTACACAAGATACGCAGTATTTT. Translating gives CASSRFTQDTQYF.

This clonotype was picked up many times. The chain combines TRBV7-9 with TRBJ1-2; tentatively, D is TRBD1 (6 bases). Germline lookup yields CDR1 SEHNR and CDR2 FQNEAQ (reference sequence). The length of the CDR3 is 15 residues. Trimming shortened V by 1 base and J by 8 bases, and 17 bases separated the two germline ends. This CDR3 is CASSLGTAILSGYTF. The CDR3 DNA reads as TGTGCCAGCAGCTTAGGGACAGCGATACTGTCGGGCTACACCTTC.

This clonotype was detected ten times or more. This chain connects TRBV6-5 to TRBJ2-7, with D possibly matching TRBD2 (6 bases). V was shortened by 1 base and J by 3 bases, with 13 bases between the two germline ends. This CDR3 region has 15 residues. Germline-derived CDR1 and CDR2 are MNHEY and SVGAGI. CDR3 amino acids: CASSYFYGRNYEQYF. In DNA form, the CDR3 reads TGTGCCAGCAGTTACTTCTACGGGAGAAACTACGAGCAGTACTTC.